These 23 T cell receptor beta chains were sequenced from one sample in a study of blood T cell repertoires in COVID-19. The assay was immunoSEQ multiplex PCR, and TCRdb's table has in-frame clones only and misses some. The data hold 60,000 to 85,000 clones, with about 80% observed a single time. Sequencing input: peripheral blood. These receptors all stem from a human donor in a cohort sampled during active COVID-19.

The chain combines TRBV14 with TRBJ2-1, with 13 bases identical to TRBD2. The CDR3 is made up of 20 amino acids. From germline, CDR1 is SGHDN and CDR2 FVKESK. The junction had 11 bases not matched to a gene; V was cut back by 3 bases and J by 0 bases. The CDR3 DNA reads TGTGCCAGCAGCCACGGACTAGCGGGAGCCCCGATTAGCTCCTACAATGAGCAGTTCTTC. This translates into CASSHGLAGAPISSYNEQFF. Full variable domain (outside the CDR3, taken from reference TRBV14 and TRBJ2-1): EAGVTQFPSHSVIEKGQTVTLRCDPISGHDNLYWYRRVMGKEIKFLLHFVKESKQDESGMPNNRFLAERTGGTYSTLKVQPAELEDSGVYFCASSHGLAGAPISSYNEQFFGPGTRLTVL.

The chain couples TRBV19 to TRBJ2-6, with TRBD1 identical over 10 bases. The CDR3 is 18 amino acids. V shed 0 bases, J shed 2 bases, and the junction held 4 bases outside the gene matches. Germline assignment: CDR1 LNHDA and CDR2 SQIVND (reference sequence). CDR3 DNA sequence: TGTGCCAGTAGTATAGAGGGGACAGGGGTACCTGGGGCCAACGTCCTGACTTTC. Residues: CASSIEGTGVPGANVLTF.

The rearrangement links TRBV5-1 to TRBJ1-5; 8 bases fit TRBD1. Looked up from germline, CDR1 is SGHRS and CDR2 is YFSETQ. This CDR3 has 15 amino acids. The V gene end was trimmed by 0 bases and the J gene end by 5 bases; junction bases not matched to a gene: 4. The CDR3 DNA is TGCGCCAGCAGCTTGGAGGGGACAGGCCATCAGCCCCAGCATTTT. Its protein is CASSLEGTGHQPQHF.

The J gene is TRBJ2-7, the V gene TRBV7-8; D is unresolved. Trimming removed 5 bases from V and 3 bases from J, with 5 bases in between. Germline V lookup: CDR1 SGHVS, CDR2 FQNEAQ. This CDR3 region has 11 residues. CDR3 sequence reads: CASSPLYEQYF. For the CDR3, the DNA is TGTGCCAGCAGCCCCCTCTACGAGCAGTACTTC.

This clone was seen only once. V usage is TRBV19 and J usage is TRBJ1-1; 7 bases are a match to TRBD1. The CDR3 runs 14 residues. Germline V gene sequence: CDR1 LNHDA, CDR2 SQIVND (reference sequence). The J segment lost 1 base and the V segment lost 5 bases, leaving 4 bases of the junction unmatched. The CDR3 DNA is TGTGCCAGTAGTGAGCAGGGGGGGAACACTGAAGCTTTCTTT. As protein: CASSEQGGNTEAFF. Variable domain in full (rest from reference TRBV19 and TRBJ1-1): DGGITQSPKYLFRKEGQNVTLSCEQNLNHDAMYWYRQDPGQGLRLIYYSQIVNDFQKGDIAEGYSVSREKKESFPLTVTSAQKNPTAFYLCASSEQGGNTEAFFGQGTRLTVV.

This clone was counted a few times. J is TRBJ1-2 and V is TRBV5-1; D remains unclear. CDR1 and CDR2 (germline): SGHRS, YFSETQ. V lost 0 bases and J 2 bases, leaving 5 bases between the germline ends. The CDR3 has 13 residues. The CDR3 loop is CASSLARNYGYTF. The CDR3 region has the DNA TGCGCCAGCAGCTTGGCCCGGAACTATGGCTACACCTTC.

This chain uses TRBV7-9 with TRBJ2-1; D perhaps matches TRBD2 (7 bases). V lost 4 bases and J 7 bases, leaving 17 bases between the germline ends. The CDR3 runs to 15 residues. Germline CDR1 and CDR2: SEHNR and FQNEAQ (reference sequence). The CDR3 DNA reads TGTGCCAGCAGCTCTGGGAGGGGGGGATCAAATGAGCAGTTCTTC. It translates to CASSSGRGGSNEQFF.

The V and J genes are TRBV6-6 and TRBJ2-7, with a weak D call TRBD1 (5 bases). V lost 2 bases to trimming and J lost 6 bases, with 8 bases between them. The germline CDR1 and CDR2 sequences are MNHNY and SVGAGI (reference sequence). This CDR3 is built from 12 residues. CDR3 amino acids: CASSYSRGEQYV. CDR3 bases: TGTGCCAGCAGTTACAGTAGGGGCGAGCAGTACGTC.

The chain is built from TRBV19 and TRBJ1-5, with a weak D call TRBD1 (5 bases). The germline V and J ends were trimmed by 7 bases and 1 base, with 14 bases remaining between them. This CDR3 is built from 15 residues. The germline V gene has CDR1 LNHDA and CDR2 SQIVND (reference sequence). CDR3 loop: CASTRGGLSNQPQHF. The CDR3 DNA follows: TGTGCCAGTACCCGGGGGGGTTTGAGCAATCAGCCCCAGCATTTT.

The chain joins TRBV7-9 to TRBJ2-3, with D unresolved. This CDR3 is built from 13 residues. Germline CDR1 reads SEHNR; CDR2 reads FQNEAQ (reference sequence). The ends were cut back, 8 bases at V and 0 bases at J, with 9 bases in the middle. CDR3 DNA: TGTGCCAGCGGGCCTCGGAGCACAGATACGCAGTATTTT. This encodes CASGPRSTDTQYF.

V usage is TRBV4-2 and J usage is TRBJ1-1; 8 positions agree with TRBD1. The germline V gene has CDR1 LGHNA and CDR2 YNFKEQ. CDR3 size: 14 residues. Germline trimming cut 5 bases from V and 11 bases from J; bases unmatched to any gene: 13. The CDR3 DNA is TGTGCCAGCAGCGACGATCCCGCGGACAGGGTCGCTTTCTTT. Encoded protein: CASSDDPADRVAFF.

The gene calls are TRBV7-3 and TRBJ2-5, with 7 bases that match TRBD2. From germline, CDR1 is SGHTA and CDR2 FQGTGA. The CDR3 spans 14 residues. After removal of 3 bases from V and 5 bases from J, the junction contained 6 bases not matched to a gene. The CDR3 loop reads CASSFAGARETQYF. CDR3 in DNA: TGTGCCAGCAGCTTTGCGGGAGCGAGGGAGACCCAGTACTTC.

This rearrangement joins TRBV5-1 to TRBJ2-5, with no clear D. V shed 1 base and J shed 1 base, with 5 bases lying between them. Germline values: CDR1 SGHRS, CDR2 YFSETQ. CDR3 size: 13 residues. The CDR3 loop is CASSLNTQETQYF. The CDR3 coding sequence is TGCGCCAGCAGCTTGAACACCCAAGAGACCCAGTACTTC.

CDR3 amino acids: CASSRTGPRYEQYV. CDR3 in DNA: TGTGCCAGCAGTCGCACAGGGCCTCGCTACGAGCAGTACGTC. The rearrangement links TRBV28 to TRBJ2-7; D possibly corresponds to TRBD1 (6 bases). CDR3 length: 14 residues. V was clipped by 5 bases and J by 3 bases, with 14 bases between them. Germline V gives CDR1 MDHEN, CDR2 SYDVKM.

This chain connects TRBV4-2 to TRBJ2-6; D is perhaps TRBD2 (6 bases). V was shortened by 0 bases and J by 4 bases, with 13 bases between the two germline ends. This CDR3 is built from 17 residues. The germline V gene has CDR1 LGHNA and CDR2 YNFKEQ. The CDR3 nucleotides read TGTGCCAGCAGCCAAGACTACGGGGGATCCGGGGCCAACGTCCTGACTTTC. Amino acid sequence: CASSQDYGGSGANVLTF.

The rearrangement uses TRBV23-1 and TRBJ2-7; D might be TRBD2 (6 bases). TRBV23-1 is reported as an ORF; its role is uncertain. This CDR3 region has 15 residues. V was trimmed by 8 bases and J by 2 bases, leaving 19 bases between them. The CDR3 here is CASRSGRDSTYEQYV. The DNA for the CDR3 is TGCGCCAGCCGCTCGGGCCGGGACTCCACCTACGAGCAGTACGTC.

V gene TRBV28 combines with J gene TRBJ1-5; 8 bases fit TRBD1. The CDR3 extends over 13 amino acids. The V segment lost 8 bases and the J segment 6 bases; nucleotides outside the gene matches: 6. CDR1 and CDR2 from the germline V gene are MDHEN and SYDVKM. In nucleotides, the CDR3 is TGTGCCAGCCTAACAGGGGGGGGTCAGCCCCAGCATTTT. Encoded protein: CASLTGGGQPQHF.

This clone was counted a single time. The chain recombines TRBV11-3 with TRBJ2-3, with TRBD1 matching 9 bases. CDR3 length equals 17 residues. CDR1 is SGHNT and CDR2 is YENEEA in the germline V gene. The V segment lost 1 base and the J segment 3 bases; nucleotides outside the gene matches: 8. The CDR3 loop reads CASSLVGDRVGTDTQYF. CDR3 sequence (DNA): TGTGCCAGCAGCTTAGTCGGGGACAGGGTTGGTACAGATACGCAGTATTTT.

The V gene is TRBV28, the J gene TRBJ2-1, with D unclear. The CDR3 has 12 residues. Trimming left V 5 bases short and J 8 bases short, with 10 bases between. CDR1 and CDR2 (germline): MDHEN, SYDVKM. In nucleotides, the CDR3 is TGTGCCAGCAGTCCTTTGAGATATGAGCAGTTCTTC. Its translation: CASSPLRYEQFF.

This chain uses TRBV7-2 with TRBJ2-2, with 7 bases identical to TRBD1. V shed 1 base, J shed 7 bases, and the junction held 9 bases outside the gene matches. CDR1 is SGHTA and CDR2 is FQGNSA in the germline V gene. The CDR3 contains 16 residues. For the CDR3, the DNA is TGTGCCAGCAGCTTAGACGGGACAGCCGCCGGCGGGGAGCTGTTTTTT. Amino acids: CASSLDGTAAGGELFF.

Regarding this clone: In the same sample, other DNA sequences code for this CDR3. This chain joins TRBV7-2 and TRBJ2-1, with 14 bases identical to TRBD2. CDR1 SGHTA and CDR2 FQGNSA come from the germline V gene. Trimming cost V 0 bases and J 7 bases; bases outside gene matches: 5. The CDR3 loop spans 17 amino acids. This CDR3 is CASSLALGLAGGNEQFF. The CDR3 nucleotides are TGTGCCAGCAGCTTAGCGCTCGGACTAGCGGGGGGAAATGAGCAGTTCTTC.

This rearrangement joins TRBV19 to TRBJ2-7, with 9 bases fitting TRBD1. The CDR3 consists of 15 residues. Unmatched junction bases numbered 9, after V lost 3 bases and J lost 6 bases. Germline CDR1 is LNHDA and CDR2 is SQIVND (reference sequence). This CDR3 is CASSIREGQGSEQYF. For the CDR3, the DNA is TGTGCCAGTAGTATTAGGGAGGGACAGGGCTCCGAGCAGTACTTC.

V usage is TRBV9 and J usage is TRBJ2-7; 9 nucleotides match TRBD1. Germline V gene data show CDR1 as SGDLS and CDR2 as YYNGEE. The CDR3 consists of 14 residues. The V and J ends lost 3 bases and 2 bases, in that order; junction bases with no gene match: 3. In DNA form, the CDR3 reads TGTGCCAGCAGCGCCCGACAGGGGGCCTACGAGCAGTACTTC. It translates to CASSARQGAYEQYF.